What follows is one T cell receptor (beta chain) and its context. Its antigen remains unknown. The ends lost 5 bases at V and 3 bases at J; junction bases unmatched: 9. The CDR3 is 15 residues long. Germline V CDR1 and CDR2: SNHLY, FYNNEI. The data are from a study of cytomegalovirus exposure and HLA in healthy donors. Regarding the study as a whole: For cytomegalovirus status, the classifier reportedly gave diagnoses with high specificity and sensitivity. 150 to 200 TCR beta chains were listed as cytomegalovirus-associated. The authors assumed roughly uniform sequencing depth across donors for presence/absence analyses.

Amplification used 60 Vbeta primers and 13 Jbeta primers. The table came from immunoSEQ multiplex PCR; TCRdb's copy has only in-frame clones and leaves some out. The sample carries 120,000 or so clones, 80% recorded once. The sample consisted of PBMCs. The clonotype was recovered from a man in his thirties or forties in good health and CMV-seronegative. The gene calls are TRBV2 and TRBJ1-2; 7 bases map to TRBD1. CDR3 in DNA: TGTGCCAGCAGTACCGGGACAGCAGATTACTATGGCTACACCTTC. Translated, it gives CASSTGTADYYGYTF.